This T cell receptor (beta chain) derives from a study of T-cell reconstitution after alpha-beta-depleted transplantation in children. The germline CDR1 and CDR2 sequences are SGHRS and YFSETQ. Trimming took 3 bases from V and 4 from J, leaving 13 bases between them. The CDR3 totals 14 residues. Unique molecular identifiers were used to barcode this TCRbeta library. TCRdb passed the PCR reads through MiXCR, listing each CDR3 protein once. The table records some 530,000 distinct CDR3 sequences, around an eighth of them present only once. The input for sequencing was PBMCs from the stem cell graft donor, taken from the stem cell graft. This sequence joins TRBV5-1 and TRBJ1-1, with a tentative D call TRBD1 (6 bases). The clonotype comes from a human donor who donated a stem cell graft to a child with combined immunodeficiency. CDR3 loop: CASSSLQGTTEAFF. DNA for the CDR3: TGCGCCAGCAGCTCCTTGCAGGGGACCACTGAAGCTTTCTTT.